The rows below give T cell receptor beta chains drawn from one sample of a study of early T cells in non-severe SARS-CoV-2 infection. TCRdb processed the 5' RACE reads anew with MiXCR; each CDR3 protein has one entry. This sample carries about 63,000 distinct CDR3 sequences, 10% to 15% of them seen once, and the ten largest clones take about 4.3%. The sequenced sample was whole blood. All receptors derive from an adult who was a healthcare worker with PCR-confirmed SARS-CoV-2 infection or an uninfected control (not recorded which). CDR3s include the opening cysteine and the closing phenylalanine or tryptophan. The D gene is left open where the match is weak. Not every row has a clone size; where given, it reads once, few, many or a size class.

J | V | size | D | DNA | CDR3
TRBJ2-7 | TRBV6-2/TRBV6-3 | many | NA | TGTGCCAGCAGTTACGGCACGACCTACGAGCAGTACTTC | CASSYGTTYEQYF
TRBJ2-3 | TRBV6-1 | NA | NA | TGTGCCAGCAGGACAATAGGAGATACGCAGTATTTT | CASRTIGDTQYF
TRBJ1-6 | TRBV5-5 | few | NA | TGTGCCAGCGGCGGTACATGGAATTCACCCCTCCACTTT | CASGGTWNSPLHF
TRBJ1-5 | TRBV27 | many | NA | TGTGCCAGCAGCCAGGGGTATAGCAATCAGCCCCAGCATTTT | CASSQGYSNQPQHF
TRBJ1-2 | TRBV2 | many | NA | TGTGCCAGAAGCCAGGCGGCGGCCGGCTACACCTTC | CARSQAAAGYTF
TRBJ2-7 | TRBV18 | few | NA | TGTGCCAGCTCACCAGGTAGGAGGCACCTTGTCTCCTACGAGCAGTACTTC | CASSPGRRHLVSYEQYF
TRBJ2-7 | TRBV6-5 | many | NA | TGTGCCACGGGCCGGCAGGGCTACGAGCAGTACTTC | CATGRQGYEQYF
TRBJ1-1 | TRBV5-1 | many | NA | TGCGCCAGCAGCTTACGGACAGAGTTGAACACTGAAGCTTTCTTT | CASSLRTELNTEAFF
TRBJ2-3 | TRBV15 | NA | TRBD1 | TGTGCCACCAGCAGAAAAACAGGGGCGAACACAGATACGCAGTATTTT | CATSRKTGANTDTQYF
TRBJ2-7 | TRBV7-6 | many | NA | TGTGCCAGCAGCTTAGAAGACGGGACCTACGAGCAGTACTTC | CASSLEDGTYEQYF
TRBJ1-2 | TRBV4-1 | many | TRBD1 | TGCGCCAGCAGCCAAGATCAAAAGAGGACAGGCGGCTACACCTTC | CASSQDQKRTGGYTF
TRBJ2-7 | TRBV30 | many | NA | TGTGCCTGGAGTGTATTCTGGGTTGGGAGTTCGGGTGAGCAGTACTTC | CAWSVFWVGSSGEQYF
TRBJ1-2 | TRBV6-6 | many | TRBD1 | TGTGCCAGCAGTTACACTGCTGACAGGGATGGCTACACCTTC | CASSYTADRDGYTF
TRBJ2-2 | TRBV5-1 | many | NA | TGCGCCAGCAAGAGTAACGCGAACACCGGGGAGCTGTTTTTT | CASKSNANTGELFF